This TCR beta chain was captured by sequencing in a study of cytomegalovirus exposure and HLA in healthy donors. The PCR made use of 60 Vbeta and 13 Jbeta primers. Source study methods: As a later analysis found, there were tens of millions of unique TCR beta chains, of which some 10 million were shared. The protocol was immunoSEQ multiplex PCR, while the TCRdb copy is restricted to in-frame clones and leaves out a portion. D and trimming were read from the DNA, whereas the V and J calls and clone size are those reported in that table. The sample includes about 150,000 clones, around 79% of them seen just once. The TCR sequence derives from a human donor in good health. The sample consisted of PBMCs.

CDR3 residues: CASRRQVNYGYTF. The CDR3 nucleotides are TGTGCCAGCAGAAGACAGGTGAACTATGGCTACACCTTC. The chain recombines TRBV6-1 with TRBJ1-2, with D maybe TRBD1 (6 bases). CDR3 length: 13 residues. Germline assignment: CDR1 MNHNS and CDR2 SASEGT. V was shortened by 6 bases and J by 2 bases, with 10 bases between the two germline ends.